This TCR beta chain emerged from a study of blood T cell repertoires in COVID-19. For the study at large: Collection of acute and convalescent COVID-19 samples took place in the United States, Italy and Spain. T cells, B-cell-depleted T cells, or PBMCs provided the cDNA or gDNA that served as material.

Authors' analysis steps: From reference gene primer amplification, estimates of nucleated cell counts were derived. Here immunoSEQ multiplex PCR was the method, and the copy in TCRdb shows in-frame clones only, minus some. The V and J calls and clone size were taken over from that table, and D and trimming were inferred from the DNA. The table records tens of thousands of clones, roughly nine tenths of them present only once. Germline values: CDR1 MNHEY, CDR2 SVGEGT. This CDR3 is 13 amino acids long. The ends were cut back, 2 bases at V and 2 bases at J, with 7 bases in the middle. The J gene is TRBJ2-7, the V gene TRBV6-2 or TRBV6-3; D is unresolved. Sequenced sample: peripheral blood. This clonotype originated in a human donor in a cohort sampled during active COVID-19. CDR3 sequence: CASSYRLAYEQYF. The CDR3 bases are TGTGCCAGCAGTTACCGTCTAGCCTACGAGCAGTACTTC.